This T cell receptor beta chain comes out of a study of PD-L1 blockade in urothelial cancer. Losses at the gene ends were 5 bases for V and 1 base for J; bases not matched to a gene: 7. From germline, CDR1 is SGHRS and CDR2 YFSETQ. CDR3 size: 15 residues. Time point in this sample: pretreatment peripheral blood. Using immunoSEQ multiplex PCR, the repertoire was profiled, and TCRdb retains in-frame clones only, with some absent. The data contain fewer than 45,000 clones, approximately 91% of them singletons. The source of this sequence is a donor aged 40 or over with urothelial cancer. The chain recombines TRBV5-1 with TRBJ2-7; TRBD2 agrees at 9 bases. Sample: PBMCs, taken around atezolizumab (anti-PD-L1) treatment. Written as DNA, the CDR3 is TGCGCCAGCAGGGGGGGTAGCGGGAGTTCCTACGAGCAGTACTTC. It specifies CASRGGSGSSYEQYF.